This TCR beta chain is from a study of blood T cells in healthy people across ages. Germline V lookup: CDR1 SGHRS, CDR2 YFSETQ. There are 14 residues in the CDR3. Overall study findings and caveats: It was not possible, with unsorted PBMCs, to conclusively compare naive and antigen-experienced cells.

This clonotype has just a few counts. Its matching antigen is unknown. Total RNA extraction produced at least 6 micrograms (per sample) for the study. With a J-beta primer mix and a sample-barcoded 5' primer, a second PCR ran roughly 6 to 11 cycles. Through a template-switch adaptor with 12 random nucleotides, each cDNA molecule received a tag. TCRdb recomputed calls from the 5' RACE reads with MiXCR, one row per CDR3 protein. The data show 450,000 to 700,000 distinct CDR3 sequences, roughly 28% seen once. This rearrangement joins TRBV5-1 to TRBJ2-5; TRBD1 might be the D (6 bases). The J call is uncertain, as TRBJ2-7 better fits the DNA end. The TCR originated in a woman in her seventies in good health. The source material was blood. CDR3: CASSLVQGNDEQYF. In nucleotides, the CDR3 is TGCGCCAGCAGCTTGGTTCAGGGGAACGACGAGCAGTACTTC.